The next 29 T cell receptor beta chains were all read from a single sample in a study of blood T cells in healthy people across ages. Together with a sample-barcoded 5' primer, a J-beta primer mix was included in a second PCR lasting about 7 to 12 cycles. One entry per CDR3 protein results from TCRdb running MiXCR on the 5' RACE reads. Of about a million distinct CDR3 sequences listed, about 44% were seen once; the top ten hold around an eighth. Sample: blood. The receptors stem from a man under 40 in good health.

This clonotype has just a few counts. The genes are TRBV6-5 and TRBJ2-1, with D possibly TRBD1 on 5 matching bases. Trimming shortened V by 4 bases and J by 5 bases, and 15 bases separated the two germline ends. The CDR3 totals 15 residues. Germline loops: CDR1 MNHEY, CDR2 SVGAGI. The CDR3 sequence: CASSWRQGFHNEQFF. The DNA for the CDR3 is TGTGCCAGCAGTTGGCGCCAGGGTTTCCACAATGAGCAGTTCTTC.

This clonotype was counted ten times or more. The rearrangement uses TRBV6-5 and TRBJ1-2, with D possibly matching TRBD1 (6 bases). The germline CDR1 and CDR2 sequences are MNHEY and SVGAGI. Trimming pared 5 bases from V and 8 bases from J, leaving 12 bases between. This CDR3 region has 12 residues. The chain's CDR3 is CASSPGTSGYTF. The CDR3 nucleotides read TGTGCCAGCAGTCCGGGGACATCAGGCTACACCTTC.

The chain links TRBV29-1 to TRBJ2-4; D may match TRBD1 or TRBD2 (5 bases each). The J call may be faulty, since TRBJ2-7 better matches the DNA end. There are 13 residues in the CDR3. Germline CDR1 reads SQVTM; CDR2 reads ANQGSEA. In DNA, the CDR3 is TGCAGCGTTGAGCCAGGGTACGGGAACGAGCAGTACTTC. This codes for CSVEPGYGNEQYF.

This clonotype was detected many times. The junction and the germline gene differ at one end; a read error may be behind it. The chain is built from TRBV5-1 and TRBJ2-7, with D perhaps TRBD2 (5 bases). The CDR3 runs 14 residues. CDR1 is SGHRS and CDR2 is YFSETQ in the germline V gene. The CDR3 loop is CASRRTGSSYEQYF. Written as DNA, the CDR3 is TGTGCCAGCAGGAGAACGGGGAGCTCCTACGAGCAGTACTTC. Full variable domain (rest looked up from reference TRBV5-1 and TRBJ2-7): KAGVTQTPRYLIKTRGQQVTLSCSPISGHRSVSWYQQTPGQGLQFLFEYFSETQRNKGNFPGRFSGRQFSNSRSEMNVSTLELGDSALYLCASRRTGSSYEQYFGPGTRLTVT.

The rearrangement links TRBV4-2 to TRBJ2-2, with unresolved D. CDR3 length equals 17 residues. Looked up from germline, CDR1 is LGHNA and CDR2 is YNFKEQ. V lost 2 bases and J 2 bases, leaving 15 bases between the germline ends. The CDR3 here is CASSQYSRAANTGELFF. As DNA, the CDR3 is TGTGCCAGCAGCCAATACAGCCGGGCAGCCAACACCGGGGAGCTGTTTTTT.

The CDR3 loop reads CASSLWTSGTTDTQYF. CDR3 DNA sequence: TGTGCCAGCAGCCTTTGGACTAGCGGGACCACAGATACGCAGTATTTT. The rearrangement links TRBV9 to TRBJ2-3; 12 nucleotides agree with TRBD2. The trim removed 4 bases at V and 2 bases at J, leaving 5 bases unmatched. Germline-derived CDR1 and CDR2 are SGDLS and YYNGEE. The CDR3 loop spans 16 amino acids.

This chain joins TRBV20-1 and TRBJ2-5; 8 positions agree with TRBD1. The CDR3 extends over 15 amino acids. CDR1 and CDR2 (germline): DFQATT, SNEGSKA (reference sequence). Trimming at V came to 1 base and at J to 11 bases, leaving 15 bases not matched to a gene. The CDR3 sequence: CSARVPDRESSEQYF. CDR3 sequence (DNA): TGCAGTGCTAGAGTCCCGGACAGGGAGAGCAGTGAGCAGTACTTC.

V is TRBV6-5 and J is TRBJ2-3; D may match TRBD1 or TRBD2 (5 bases each). V lost 6 bases and J 0 bases, leaving 16 bases between the germline ends. The CDR3 runs to 16 residues. CDR1 is MNHEY, CDR2 SVGAGI, per germline. This CDR3 reads CASRAGQGGSTDTQYF. CDR3 bases: TGTGCCAGCAGGGCTGGGCAGGGCGGGAGCACAGATACGCAGTATTTT.

The rearrangement links TRBV29-1 to TRBJ1-5, with D unresolved. Trimming took off 5 bases at V and 0 bases at J, with 5 bases between the two ends. CDR3 size: 12 residues. CDR1 SQVTM and CDR2 ANQGSEA come from the germline V gene. The CDR3 nucleotides are TGCAGCGTTTCCCATAGCAATCAGCCCCAGCATTTT. The encoded protein is CSVSHSNQPQHF.

The chain uses TRBV2 and TRBJ2-3, with TRBD2 matching over 9 bases. With 6 bases clipped from V and 4 bases from J, the junction kept 11 bases outside the gene matches. The CDR3 contains 16 residues. The germline gives CDR1 SNHLY, CDR2 FYNNEI. This CDR3 reads CASRSGAGGPSDTQYF. The DNA of the CDR3 is TGTGCCAGCAGGTCCGGGGCGGGGGGGCCATCAGATACGCAGTATTTT.

This clonotype has a handful of counts. The chain has TRBV4-2 and TRBJ2-4; possible D gene TRBD1, 5 bases. Germline V gene lookup returns CDR1 LGHNA and CDR2 YNFKEQ. V dropped 0 bases and J dropped 4 bases, with 13 bases sitting between them. The CDR3 length is 16 residues. The CDR3 protein is CASSQDWATEKNIQYF. The CDR3 DNA reads as TGTGCCAGCAGCCAAGATTGGGCGACAGAGAAAAACATTCAGTACTTC.

This clonotype appeared many times. The rearrangement uses TRBV25-1 and TRBJ1-6, with a weak D call TRBD1 (5 bases). CDR3 length: 15 amino acids. In germline, CDR1 is MGHDK, CDR2 SYGVNS. Trimming took 4 bases from V and 7 from J, leaving 14 bases between them. The CDR3 DNA reads TGTGCCAGCAGTGGGGGCCGCGGGGGGAATTCACCCCTCCACTTT. This encodes CASSGGRGGNSPLHF.

The V call is TRBV9, the J call TRBJ2-5; 8 bases agree with TRBD1. J lost 11 bases, V lost 0 bases, and 9 bases had no gene match. Germline lookup yields CDR1 SGDLS and CDR2 YYNGEE. CDR3 length equals 14 residues. The CDR3 DNA reads as TGTGCCAGCAGCGTAGGACAGGGGATTTACGGGCAGTACTTC. Its translation is CASSVGQGIYGQYF.

Concerning this clonotype itself: A junction boundary mismatches the germline segment, possibly from a read error. The rearrangement joins TRBV30 to TRBJ2-7; D possibly corresponds to TRBD2 (6 bases). CDR1 is GTSNPN, CDR2 SVGIG, per germline (reference sequence). CDR3 length equals 11 residues. The chain's CDR3 is CAGSDGGEQYF. CDR3 sequence (DNA): TGTGCCGGGAGTGACGGGGGTGAGCAGTACTTC.

The chain carries TRBV28 and TRBJ1-4; D call uncertain. V lost 10 bases and J 6 bases, leaving 12 bases between the germline ends. Germline V lookup: CDR1 MDHEN, CDR2 SYDVKM. The CDR3 is made up of 12 amino acids. The CDR3: CATEDGDEKLFF. CDR3 coding DNA: TGTGCCACCGAGGACGGAGATGAAAAACTGTTTTTT.

This clonotype was observed a few times. The J gene is TRBJ2-5, the V gene TRBV29-1; tentatively, D is TRBD1 (6 bases). Deletions cut 6 bases from V and 4 bases from J, with 15 bases between. Germline values: CDR1 SQVTM, CDR2 ANQGSEA. The CDR3 totals 13 residues. CDR3 protein: CSVERTDLETQYF. CDR3 bases: TGCAGCGTCGAAAGGACAGACTTAGAGACCCAGTACTTC.

The V and J genes are TRBV7-8 and TRBJ2-4, with 7 bases identical to TRBD1. The CDR3 loop spans 16 amino acids. Trimming at V came to 5 bases and at J to 0 bases, leaving 7 bases not matched to a gene. Looked up from germline, CDR1 is SGHVS and CDR2 is FQNEAQ. The CDR3 protein is CASSPGTALAKNIQYF. CDR3 in DNA: TGTGCCAGCAGCCCAGGGACAGCCTTAGCCAAAAACATTCAGTACTTC.

The V and J genes are TRBV29-1 and TRBJ1-2, with D hard to call. The ends were cut back, 5 bases at V and 5 bases at J, with 21 bases in the middle. This CDR3 comprises 15 residues. Looked up from germline, CDR1 is SQVTM and CDR2 is ANQGSEA. This chain's CDR3 is CSVTPRVGGGYGYTF. CDR3 bases: TGCAGCGTTACCCCCCGGGTCGGTGGCGGGTATGGCTACACCTTC. Full variable domain (outside the CDR3, taken from reference TRBV29-1 and TRBJ1-2): SAVISQKPSRDICQRGTSLTIQCQVDSQVTMMFWYRQQPGQSLTLIATANQGSEATYESGFVIDKFPISRPNLTFSTLTVSNMSPEDSSIYLCSVTPRVGGGYGYTFGSGTRLTVV.

The J gene is TRBJ1-2, the V gene TRBV6-2 or TRBV6-3; D possibly corresponds to TRBD1 (6 bases). Between the trimmed V and J ends, which lost 2 bases and 8 bases, there was a span of 15 bases. The CDR3 spans 14 residues. Germline assignment: CDR1 MNHEY and CDR2 SVGEGT. The CDR3 loop is CASSYPGGGNGYTF. CDR3 coding DNA: TGTGCCAGCAGTTACCCGGGAGGGGGGAACGGCTACACCTTC.

This chain links TRBV4-3 with TRBJ2-2; no reliable D call. V was pared by 0 bases and J by 0 bases, with 11 bases between. Germline V gene data show CDR1 as LGHNA and CDR2 as YSLEER. This CDR3 contains 17 residues. The CDR3 DNA follows: TGCGCCAGCAGCCAAGATTTAAGGAGCTCGAACACCGGGGAGCTGTTTTTT. Amino acid sequence: CASSQDLRSSNTGELFF.

This chain uses TRBV29-1 with TRBJ2-5; perhaps TRBD2 as D (5 bases). Germline CDR1 SQVTM, CDR2 ANQGSEA. The CDR3 is 12 residues long. V dropped 3 bases and J dropped 7 bases, with 12 bases sitting between them. This CDR3 is CSVDSPAGTQYF. The CDR3 DNA is TGCAGCGTTGACTCCCCCGCGGGGACCCAGTACTTC. The full variable domain, in which reference TRBV29-1 and TRBJ2-5 provide the parts outside the CDR3, is SAVISQKPSRDICQRGTSLTIQCQVDSQVTMMFWYRQQPGQSLTLIATANQGSEATYESGFVIDKFPISRPNLTFSTLTVSNMSPEDSSIYLCSVDSPAGTQYFGPGTRLLVL.

This chain joins TRBV4-2 and TRBJ2-1; possibly TRBD1 for D (5 bases). The DNA end lines up better with TRBJ2-7; the J call may be wrong. The CDR3 runs 18 residues. Germline loops: CDR1 LGHNA, CDR2 YNFKEQ. DNA of the CDR3: TGTGCCAGCAGCCGATCACTCAGGGTTCCGGCCTCCTACAATGAGCAGTACTTC. It encodes CASSRSLRVPASYNEQYF.

This clonotype has only a few counts. The chain employs TRBV7-2 and TRBJ2-7; D unclear. V was cut by 5 bases and J by 2 bases, with 16 bases left in between. The CDR3 contains 15 residues. CDR1 and CDR2 (germline): SGHTA, FQGNSA. The CDR3 region is CASSPSAVNPYEQYF. As DNA, the CDR3 is TGTGCCAGCAGCCCCTCCGCGGTGAATCCCTACGAGCAGTACTTC.

This chain uses TRBV28 with TRBJ2-1; TRBD1 agrees at 7 bases. The germline CDR1 and CDR2 sequences are MDHEN and SYDVKM. V shed 2 bases, J shed 7 bases, and the junction held 8 bases outside the gene matches. The CDR3 is made up of 15 amino acids. The CDR3 here is CASSLRQGVRNEQFF. As DNA, the CDR3 is TGTGCCAGCAGTTTAAGACAGGGAGTAAGGAATGAGCAGTTCTTC.

As to this clonotype: This may stem from a read error, because a much larger clone lies one nucleotide away. The chain carries TRBV5-1 and TRBJ2-1, with 10 bases aligning to TRBD2. The CDR3 loop spans 14 amino acids. From germline, CDR1 is SGHRS and CDR2 YFSETQ. With V trimmed by 4 bases and J by 8 bases, 6 bases remained unmatched. Here the CDR3 DNA reads TGCGCCAGCAGCCTCGAGCGGGGGGGCTATGAGCAGTTCTTC. Amino acid sequence: CASSLERGGYEQFF.

V gene TRBV5-1 combines with J gene TRBJ2-6; the D is unclear. V lost 6 bases and J lost 2, with 12 bases in between. CDR3 length: 15 amino acids. Looked up from germline, CDR1 is SGHRS and CDR2 is YFSETQ. The CDR3 here is CASKDRSAGANVLTF. CDR3 in DNA: TGCGCCAGCAAAGACCGATCTGCTGGGGCCAACGTCCTGACTTTC.

The J gene is TRBJ2-7, the V gene TRBV4-3; 7 positions agree with TRBD1. V gave up 1 base and J gave up 0 bases; unmatched junction bases: 3. The CDR3 is 15 amino acids. Germline CDR1 is LGHNA and CDR2 is YSLEER. The DNA of the CDR3 is TGCGCCAGCAGCCAAGTGCCAGGGGGCTCCTACGAGCAGTACTTC. Protein product: CASSQVPGGSYEQYF.

The rearrangement joins TRBV24-1 to TRBJ1-6; 7 bases agree with TRBD1. Germline CDR1 is KGHDR and CDR2 is SFDVKD. V was pared by 7 bases and J by 9 bases, with 5 bases of the junction left unmatched. The CDR3 length is 13 residues. CDR3 in DNA: TGTGCCACCAGAGACAGGGATTCTTCACCCCTCCACTTT. Translation gives CATRDRDSSPLHF.

The chain employs TRBV11-1 and TRBJ1-4; no clear D. This CDR3 contains 15 residues. CDR1 SGHAT and CDR2 FQDESV come from the germline V gene (reference sequence). Trimming removed 4 bases from V and 4 bases from J, with 13 bases in between. The CDR3 is CASSSGPEYNEKLFF. The CDR3 DNA follows: TGTGCCAGCAGCTCAGGACCGGAGTATAATGAAAAACTGTTTTTT.